This T cell receptor beta chain was recovered during a study of PD-1 blockade in classical Hodgkin lymphoma (TCRdb year 2020). Regarding the research as a whole: Nivolumab dosing was 3 mg/kg intravenously every 2 weeks, continuing until either disease progression or unacceptable toxicity. A peripheral blood immune signature of response to PD-1 blockade in classical Hodgkin lymphoma was defined using TCR beta sequencing and CyTOF. The paper as a whole reports these results and caveats: Only a single clinical trial cohort was studied, and what caused the repertoire differences, possibly disease activity or prior therapy, remained undefined. CD4+ but not CD8+ TCR diversity rose significantly by C4D1 (p=0.0027 vs p=0.16), most apparent in complete responders (p=0.02). Newly diagnosed patients were reported to have lower baseline TCR diversity than healthy donors, and relapsed/refractory patients were reported to have lower baseline TCR diversity still. Lower diversity was observed in patients in whom nivolumab was started less than 1 year after ASCT, and these patients were excluded from later analyses so that confounding by immune reconstitution would be avoided. Baseline diversity similar to that of newly diagnosed patients was observed in trial patients achieving complete response, whereas significantly lower diversity was observed in partial responders and progressors.

Trimming takes 0 bases from V and 4 bases from J, and the germline ends sit 7 bases apart. From cysteine to phenylalanine, the CDR3 is 15 amino acids long. The sequence is cut down to CDR3 DNA, 45 bases in frame from base 1. Based on the germline V gene, the CDR1 and CDR2 sequences are KGHSH and LQKENI. Reading the label with the study, this specimen's time point is: cycle 1 day 1 (C1D1), immediately before nivolumab initiation. Every trial patient had relapsed after autologous stem cell transplantation, and cohorts A, B and C differed in prior brentuximab vedotin exposure. A total of under 70 patients with relapsed/refractory classical Hodgkin lymphoma made up the trial cohort, and each patient's best overall response was complete response, partial response or progressive disease. Single-agent nivolumab was administered to trial patients in the multi-cohort phase II CheckMate 205 trial. An independent review committee assessed best overall response using the 2007 International Working Group response criteria. PBMCs from the trial were collected at three points: immediately before nivolumab initiation (C1D1), and during therapy at cycle 2 day 1 and cycle 4 day 1. Peripheral blood was collected in 8 mL Vacutainer Cell Preparation Tubes, from which PBMCs were isolated by centrifugation and then cryopreserved.

This clone was seen a single time. Its antigen specificity is not known. No base-level quality is on record; no much larger clone is a single base apart. The Qiagen DNeasy kit was used to extract genomic DNA both from unsorted PBMCs and from the negatively selected CD4+ and CD8+ fractions. Using primers that anneal to V and J segments, immunoSEQ multiplex PCR amplified the TCR beta CDR3 regions. Amplification bias was minimized using a synthetic immune receptor repertoire, and residual bias was removed computationally after sequencing. From the authors' description of their analysis: Custom Python scripts were used to quantify repertoire diversity as the Shannon entropy index. The unsorted, CD4+ and CD8+ repertoires were each analyzed separately, with the exception of combined analyses, where CD4+ and CD8+ sequences were merged in silico. Clonal expansion was defined as at least a 2-fold frequency increase after treatment relative to C1D1, with a pseudocount of 0.5 for undetected baseline clones. Clones with 0 or 1 copy at C1D1 were defined as singleton clones, while clones with 2 or more copies were defined as non-singleton clones. Clones expanded in unsorted samples were assigned a CD4+, CD8+ or unknown annotation through matching of protein sequences in sorted samples from the same patient. Diversity changes from C1D1 to C4D1 were tested in paired samples using Wilcoxon tests. What TCRdb holds here is the immuneACCESS table cut down to in-frame rearrangements. Part of the clones is not present; checked against another copy, under half of the missing clones reflect an unresolved V gene, and the others are unexplained. V, J and clone size derive from that table, while D and trimming were established from the DNA sequence. Recorded for this sample are approximately 12,000 clones; about 80% of them occurred a single time. The top ten clonotypes cover 8% to 13% of the sample.

Sequencing used peripheral blood mononuclear cells (PBMCs), obtained at baseline. The chain is encoded by TRBV18 joined to TRBJ1-6, with an unclear D gene assignment. This TCR came from a human donor with classical Hodgkin lymphoma. The CDR3 sequence is CASSPPGGYNSPLHF. Here is the DNA: TGTGCCAGCTCACCACCGGGCGGGTATAATTCACCCCTCCACTTT.